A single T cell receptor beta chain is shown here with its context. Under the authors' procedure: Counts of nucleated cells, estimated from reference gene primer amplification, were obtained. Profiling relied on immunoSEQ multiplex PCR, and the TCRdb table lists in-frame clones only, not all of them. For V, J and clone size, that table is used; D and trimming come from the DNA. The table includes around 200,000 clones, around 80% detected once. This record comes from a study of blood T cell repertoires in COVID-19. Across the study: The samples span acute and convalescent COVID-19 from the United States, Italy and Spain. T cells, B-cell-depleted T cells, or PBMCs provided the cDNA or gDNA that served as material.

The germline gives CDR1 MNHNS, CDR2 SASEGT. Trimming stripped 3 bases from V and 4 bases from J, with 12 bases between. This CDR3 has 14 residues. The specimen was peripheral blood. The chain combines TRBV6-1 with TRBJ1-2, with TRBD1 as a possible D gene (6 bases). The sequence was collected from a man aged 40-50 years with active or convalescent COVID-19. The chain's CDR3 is CASSDGTRVYGYTF. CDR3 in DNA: TGTGCCAGCAGTGATGGGACACGAGTCTATGGCTACACCTTC.